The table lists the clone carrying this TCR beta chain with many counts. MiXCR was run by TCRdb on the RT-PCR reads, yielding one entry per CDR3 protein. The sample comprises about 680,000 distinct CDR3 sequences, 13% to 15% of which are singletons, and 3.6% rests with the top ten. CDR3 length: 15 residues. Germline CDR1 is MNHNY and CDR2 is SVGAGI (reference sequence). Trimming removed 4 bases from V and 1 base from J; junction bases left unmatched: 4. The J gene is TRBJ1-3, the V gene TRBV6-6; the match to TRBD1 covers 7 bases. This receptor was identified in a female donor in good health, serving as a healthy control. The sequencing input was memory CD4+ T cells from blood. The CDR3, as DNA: TGTGCCAGCAGTTTCGACAGGGCGTCTGGAAACACCATATATTTT. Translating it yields CASSFDRASGNTIYF.